Below, 32 T cell receptor beta chains from the same sample are listed, as sequenced in a study of beta chain features in type 1 diabetes. Since all of the isolated RNA was reverse transcribed, expressed TCRB transcripts were what got sequenced. TCRdb keeps only in-frame clones here, not all; method: immunoSEQ multiplex PCR. This sample yields 300,000 to 350,000 clones, of which approximately 8.2% are seen a single time; roughly 0.44% belongs to the top ten. The specimen was central memory CD4+ T cells from blood. These receptors were collected from a woman between 18 and 30 years old in good health.

This clone was seen more than once but under ten times. This chain uses TRBV7-9 with TRBJ1-2; D is unclear. The length of the CDR3 is 12 residues. Trimming left V 4 bases short and J 1 base short, with 4 bases between. Per the germline V gene, CDR1 is SEHNR and CDR2 is FQNEAQ (reference sequence). Here the CDR3 DNA reads TGTGCCAGCAGCTACCATAACTATGGCTACACCTTC. Translated, it gives CASSYHNYGYTF.

V usage is TRBV4-1 and J usage is TRBJ2-3, with TRBD2 identical over 8 bases. Germline CDR1 and CDR2: MGHRA and YSYEKL. The CDR3 totals 17 residues. V shed 4 bases, J shed 1 base, and the junction held 10 bases outside the gene matches. In nucleotides, the CDR3 is TGCGCCAGCAGCCGAACGGGAGGGAGGGGACGCACAGATACGCAGTATTTT. It translates to CASSRTGGRGRTDTQYF.

For this clone: Other DNA sequences from this sample encode an identical CDR3 as well. The gene calls are TRBV28 and TRBJ2-7, with D possibly matching TRBD2 (5 bases). Trimming shortened V by 2 bases and J by 2 bases, and 7 bases separated the two germline ends. Looked up from germline, CDR1 is MDHEN and CDR2 is SYDVKM. CDR3 size: 13 residues. The CDR3: CASSLGSTYEQYF. DNA for the CDR3: TGTGCCAGCAGTTTAGGGAGTACCTACGAGCAGTACTTC.

This clone has only a few counts. The rearrangement uses TRBV10-3 and TRBJ2-7; TRBD2 matches 12 bases. This CDR3 is 15 amino acids long. Germline lookup yields CDR1 ENHRY and CDR2 SYGVKD. V lost 7 bases to trimming and J lost 3 bases; unmatched junction nucleotides: 7. CDR3 nucleotide sequence: TGTGCCATCACCGAGGGACTAGCGGGCGACTACGAGCAGTACTTC. The encoded protein is CAITEGLAGDYEQYF.

A few counts support this clone. The chain joins TRBV7-8 to TRBJ2-4, with TRBD2 matching over 10 bases. The ends lost 5 bases at V and 7 bases at J; junction bases unmatched: 5. The V gene's germline CDR1 is SGHVS and CDR2 FQNEAQ. CDR3 length: 14 amino acids. The CDR3 DNA reads as TGTGCCAGCAGCGCTAGCGGGAGTAAGAACATTCAGTACTTC. Protein product: CASSASGSKNIQYF.

This clone was observed a few times. The chain links TRBV7-2 to TRBJ2-5; D might be TRBD1 or TRBD2, each matching 6 bases. TRBJ2-7 explains the end of the DNA better; the J call may be wrong. Germline CDR1 SGHTA, CDR2 FQGNSA. The CDR3 totals 15 residues. The DNA of the CDR3 is TGTGCCAGCAGCTTAGCCAGCGGAGGGGGGTACGAGCAGTACTTC. It is translated as CASSLASGGGYEQYF.

The CDR3 protein is CASSQGQTTDTQYF. The CDR3 DNA reads TGTGCCAGCAGCCAGGGACAGACCACAGATACGCAGTATTTT. This sequence joins TRBV7-3 and TRBJ2-3; 7 bases fit TRBD1. The V gene end was trimmed by 5 bases and the J gene end by 2 bases; junction bases not matched to a gene: 4. This CDR3 has 14 amino acids. From germline, CDR1 is SGHTA and CDR2 FQGTGA.

This clone turned up a few times. This rearrangement joins TRBV19 to TRBJ1-1; tentative D call: TRBD1 (6 bases). In germline, CDR1 is LNHDA, CDR2 SQIVND (reference sequence). With 5 bases removed from V and 10 bases from J, the gap between germline ends came to 17 bases. The CDR3 has 13 amino acids. The CDR3 nucleotides are TGTGCCAGTAGTGGCCACAGGGATCTTGGAGCTTTCTTT. Its translation is CASSGHRDLGAFF.

This chain's CDR3 is CASSLQGYSSTDTQYF. The CDR3 bases are TGCGCCAGCAGCTTACAAGGATACTCTAGCACAGATACGCAGTATTTT. The chain couples TRBV5-1 to TRBJ2-3; D uncertain. Trimming took 2 bases from V and 0 from J, leaving 13 bases between them. From germline, CDR1 is SGHRS and CDR2 YFSETQ. The CDR3 consists of 16 residues. The full variable domain, rest sourced from reference TRBV5-1 and TRBJ2-3, is KAGVTQTPRYLIKTRGQQVTLSCSPISGHRSVSWYQQTPGQGLQFLFEYFSETQRNKGNFPGRFSGRQFSNSRSEMNVSTLELGDSALYLCASSLQGYSSTDTQYFGPGTRLTVL.

The V call is TRBV28, the J call TRBJ1-2; D is unclear. This CDR3 is 12 amino acids long. CDR1 and CDR2 (germline): MDHEN, SYDVKM. Trimming shortened V by 10 bases and J by 4 bases, and 13 bases separated the two germline ends. CDR3: CATSLQFYGYTF. The CDR3 bases are TGTGCCACTAGTTTACAGTTCTATGGCTACACCTTC.

This clone was counted only a few times. The rearrangement joins TRBV7-2 to TRBJ2-7, with D perhaps matching TRBD2 (5 bases). There are 14 residues in the CDR3. The V gene's germline CDR1 is SGHTA and CDR2 FQGNSA. Trimming cost V 0 bases and J 3 bases, with 9 bases left between them. In nucleotides, the CDR3 is TGTGCCAGCAGCTTAGCCGCCGGAGGCTACGAGCAGTACTTC. Translated: CASSLAAGGYEQYF. Together with reference TRBV7-2 and TRBJ2-7, the CDR3 gives the full variable domain: GAGVSQSPSNKVTEKGKDVELRCDPISGHTALYWYRQSLGQGLEFLIYFQGNSAPDKSGLPSDRFSAERTGGSVSTLTIQRTQQEDSAVYLCASSLAAGGYEQYFGPGTRLTVT.

The table lists this clone with a few counts. V gene TRBV7-3 combines with J gene TRBJ2-2; no firm D call. Germline V gives CDR1 SGHTA, CDR2 FQGTGA. V lost 5 bases, J lost 5 bases, and 12 bases lay in between. The CDR3 contains 14 residues. Here the CDR3 reads CASSPHLVTGELFF. The CDR3 nucleotides are TGTGCCAGCAGCCCTCACCTAGTAACCGGGGAGCTGTTTTTT.

The genes are TRBV11-1 and TRBJ2-3, with D perhaps matching TRBD1 or TRBD2 (6 bases each). Germline-derived CDR1 and CDR2 are SGHAT and FQDESV (reference sequence). The CDR3 covers 16 residues. V shed 2 bases and J shed 1 base, with 13 bases lying between them. The CDR3 nucleotides are TGTGCCAGCAGCTTAAGGGGGGCCGGGGGCACAGATACGCAGTATTTT. Protein sequence: CASSLRGAGGTDTQYF. Variable domain in full (rest from reference TRBV11-1 and TRBJ2-3): EAEVAQSPRYKITEKSQAVAFWCDPISGHATLYWYRQILGQGPELLVQFQDESVVDDSQLPKDRFSAERLKGVDSTLKIQPAELGDSAMYLCASSLRGAGGTDTQYFGPGTRLTVL.

The chain has TRBV15 and TRBJ2-2; D may match TRBD1 or TRBD2 (7 bases each). The germline gives CDR1 LNHNV, CDR2 YYDKDF (reference sequence). The CDR3 runs to 17 residues. V lost 2 bases, J lost 3 bases, and 16 bases lay in between. The CDR3 nucleotides read TGTGCCACCAGCAGACTCTCGACAGGGAGGGACACCGGGGAGCTGTTTTTT. Translating gives CATSRLSTGRDTGELFF.

This clone showed up just a few times. The CDR3 here is CSVEGSPGDTGELFF. CDR3 DNA: TGCAGCGTTGAAGGCTCGCCCGGGGACACCGGGGAGCTGTTTTTT. The rearrangement joins TRBV29-1 to TRBJ2-2, with D perhaps TRBD2 (5 bases). Trimming removed 1 base from V and 3 bases from J, with 12 bases in between. This CDR3 has 15 amino acids. Per germline, CDR1 SQVTM and CDR2 ANQGSEA.

The J gene is TRBJ2-1, the V gene TRBV9, with D possibly being TRBD1 (6 bases). Germline loops: CDR1 SGDLS, CDR2 YYNGEE. The CDR3 covers 14 residues. Trimming took 0 bases from V and 8 from J, leaving 12 bases between them. Here the CDR3 reads CASSVDWGRDEQFF. In DNA form, the CDR3 reads TGTGCCAGCAGCGTAGATTGGGGGCGAGATGAGCAGTTCTTC.

The V call is TRBV4-3, the J call TRBJ1-5; D may be TRBD1 (5 bases). The germline V gene has CDR1 LGHNA and CDR2 YSLEER. V gave up 5 bases and J gave up 4 bases, with 12 bases separating them. The CDR3 consists of 14 residues. CDR3 DNA sequence: TGCGCCAGCAGCTTGACGGGGGAAAATCAGCCCCAGCATTTT. It codes for CASSLTGENQPQHF.

The rearrangement links TRBV2 to TRBJ2-6, with TRBD1 as a possible D gene (6 bases). Germline V gene data show CDR1 as SNHLY and CDR2 as FYNNEI. Between the trimmed V and J ends, which lost 5 bases and 2 bases, there was a span of 10 bases. The CDR3 covers 15 residues. The DNA for the CDR3 is TGTGCCAGCAGTACAGGGCTACCTGGGGCCAACGTCCTGACTTTC. Translation gives CASSTGLPGANVLTF.

This clone has a handful of counts. This chain links TRBV11-2 with TRBJ2-1, with 9 bases that match TRBD2. Germline CDR1 and CDR2: SGHAT and FQNNGV. Unmatched junction bases numbered 4, after V lost 4 bases and J lost 0 bases. The CDR3 runs to 16 residues. The CDR3 loop is CASSYLAGTSYNEQFF. For the CDR3, the DNA is TGTGCCAGCAGCTATCTAGCGGGGACCTCCTACAATGAGCAGTTCTTC.

This clone was found a few times. The chain is built from TRBV2 and TRBJ1-1, with a tentative D call TRBD1 (6 bases). Germline V CDR1 and CDR2: SNHLY, FYNNEI. This CDR3 comprises 14 residues. V was shortened by 4 bases and J by 3 bases, with 12 bases between the two germline ends. The chain's CDR3 is CASSVRTDDTEAFF. The CDR3 DNA follows: TGTGCCAGCAGTGTGCGGACAGATGACACTGAAGCTTTCTTT.

The chain has TRBV28 and TRBJ2-7, with TRBD2 matching 11 bases. CDR3 length: 17 amino acids. V trimming: 8 bases; J trimming: 4 bases; junction bases outside the gene matches: 16. Germline V gene data show CDR1 as MDHEN and CDR2 as SYDVKM. For the CDR3, the DNA is TGTGCCAGCTTTGGACCGAAGCCCTTAGCGGGAGGGTACGAGCAGTACTTC. Translation gives CASFGPKPLAGGYEQYF.

The chain has TRBV18 and TRBJ2-2, with 7 bases aligning to TRBD1. V dropped 0 bases and J dropped 7; count of bases not matched to a gene: 8. The CDR3 is made up of 16 amino acids. Germline lookup yields CDR1 KGHSH and CDR2 LQKENI. This CDR3 is CASSPPGTAGVGELFF. As DNA, the CDR3 is TGTGCCAGCTCACCACCCGGGACAGCAGGGGTCGGGGAGCTGTTTTTT.

This chain connects TRBV5-4 to TRBJ2-1, with D unresolved. The germline V gene encodes CDR1 SGHNT and CDR2 YYREEE (reference sequence). V lost 4 bases and J lost 0, with 8 bases in between. The CDR3 runs to 14 residues. CDR3 in amino acids: CASSRRGSYNEQFF. In nucleotides, the CDR3 is TGTGCCAGCAGCCGTCGAGGCTCCTACAATGAGCAGTTCTTC. The whole variable domain, remainder taken from reference TRBV5-4 and TRBJ2-1, is ETGVTQSPTHLIKTRGQQVTLRCSSQSGHNTVSWYQQALGQGPQFIFQYYREEENGRGNFPPRFSGLQFPNYSSELNVNALELDDSALYLCASSRRGSYNEQFFGPGTRLTVL.

This clone was detected a few times. A much larger clone is a single base away; this may be a read error. The rearrangement joins TRBV7-3 to TRBJ2-5; D ambiguous. Per germline, CDR1 SGHTA and CDR2 FQGTGA. Deletions cut 3 bases from V and 1 base from J, with 0 bases between. This CDR3 is built from 11 residues. CDR3 region: CASSFQETQYF. The CDR3 DNA sequence: TGTGCCAGCAGCTTCCAAGAGACCCAGTACTTC.

The rearrangement uses TRBV5-4 and TRBJ2-5; possible D gene TRBD1, 6 bases. V gave up 6 bases and J gave up 7 bases, with 13 bases separating them. The CDR3 runs to 12 residues. Germline values: CDR1 SGHNT, CDR2 YYREEE (reference sequence). This CDR3 reads CASTSRGGTQYF. In DNA form, the CDR3 reads TGTGCCAGCACCTCGCGAGGGGGGACCCAGTACTTC.

This clone was counted a few times. CDR3: CASSELAGGATDTQYF. Written as DNA, the CDR3 is TGTGCCAGCAGTGAGTTAGCGGGAGGAGCCACAGATACGCAGTATTTT. This chain links TRBV6-1 with TRBJ2-3, with 10 bases that match TRBD2. The CDR3 covers 16 residues. V was pared by 3 bases and J by 2 bases, with 5 bases of the junction left unmatched. Germline-derived CDR1 and CDR2 are MNHNS and SASEGT.

This clone came up a few times. The rearrangement joins TRBV4-3 to TRBJ2-7, with D possibly called TRBD1 or TRBD2 (6 bases each). Germline loops: CDR1 LGHNA, CDR2 YSLEER. The germline V and J ends were trimmed by 1 base and 7 bases, with 17 bases remaining between them. The CDR3 extends over 15 amino acids. DNA for the CDR3: TGCGCCAGCAGCCAAGCTCGTCGGGGGCTAGGGGAGCAGTACTTC. Translated, it gives CASSQARRGLGEQYF.

This clone has a count of ten or more. V is TRBV28 and J is TRBJ1-5; D remains ambiguous. The CDR3 loop spans 14 amino acids. V lost 4 bases and J lost 7, with 14 bases in between. CDR1 and CDR2 (germline): MDHEN, SYDVKM. CDR3 sequence reads: CASSSMGSGQPQHF. As DNA, the CDR3 is TGTGCCAGCAGTTCGATGGGGTCGGGACAGCCCCAGCATTTT.

The gene calls are TRBV28 and TRBJ1-5; TRBD1 agrees at 9 bases. This CDR3 comprises 14 residues. V was clipped by 7 bases and J by 5 bases; unmatched bases: 6. In germline, CDR1 is MDHEN, CDR2 SYDVKM. For the CDR3, the DNA is TGTGCCAGCATGTCTGGACAGGGGCATCAGCCCCAGCATTTT. Protein product: CASMSGQGHQPQHF.

This clone has more than one count but fewer than ten. The J gene is TRBJ2-1, the V gene TRBV19, with D perhaps matching TRBD2 (5 bases). V was clipped by 3 bases and J by 9 bases, with 21 bases between them. From germline, CDR1 is LNHDA and CDR2 SQIVND (reference sequence). There are 16 residues in the CDR3. CDR3 sequence (DNA): TGTGCCAGTAGTATTTTTGGGAGATCCAACGACGGTGAGCAGTTCTTC. Translated: CASSIFGRSNDGEQFF.

The chain is built from TRBV4-3 and TRBJ2-3; 8 bases are a match to TRBD2. Unmatched junction bases numbered 2, after V lost 0 bases and J lost 0 bases. The CDR3 has 16 amino acids. Germline V gene lookup returns CDR1 LGHNA and CDR2 YSLEER. CDR3 in DNA: TGCGCCAGCAGCCAAGAACCGGGGGGGAGCACAGATACGCAGTATTTT. Protein: CASSQEPGGSTDTQYF.

This clone was found a few times. A read error may explain this, as a much larger clone is one base away. This chain uses TRBV5-4 with TRBJ2-3; D is uncertain. V gave up 4 bases and J gave up 4 bases, with 4 bases separating them. Germline-derived CDR1 and CDR2 are SGHNT and YYREEE (reference sequence). This CDR3 has 11 amino acids. The CDR3 is CASSLADTQYF. In DNA, the CDR3 is TGTGCCAGCAGCCTCGCAGATACGCAGTATTTT.